One sample yielded the 22 T cell receptor beta chains listed below, sequenced in a study of T-cell memory formation after mild COVID-19. TCRdb reprocessed the 5' RACE reads with MiXCR, giving one entry per CDR3 protein. The sample comprises some 450,000 distinct CDR3 sequences, around 19% of which are singletons, and roughly 8.4% rests with the top ten. Sequenced sample: PBMCs or a T cell subset sorted from them (not recorded which). The receptor set was obtained from an adult woman who had mild COVID-19 (a few samples of this study predate the infection). Cell type and time point are not known.

This rearrangement joins TRBV4-1 to TRBJ1-5, with D hard to call. The CDR3 loop spans 17 amino acids. Trimming shortened V by 1 base and J by 0 bases, and 13 bases separated the two germline ends. CDR1 and CDR2 from the germline V gene are MGHRA and YSYEKL. The DNA of the CDR3 is TGCGCCAGCAGCCAAGCGGCCGGGGAATCTAGCAATCAGCCCCAGCATTTT. Its translation: CASSQAAGESSNQPQHF.

The CDR3 nucleotides are TGTGCCAGCAGTGACTGGACAGGGAGAGACGAGCAGTACTTC. Translating gives CASSDWTGRDEQYF. The chain uses TRBV25-1 and TRBJ2-7; TRBD1 aligns across 8 bases. The CDR3 consists of 14 residues. Trimming removed 3 bases from V and 5 bases from J; junction bases left unmatched: 6. The germline gives CDR1 MGHDK, CDR2 SYGVNS.

V gene TRBV4-2 combines with J gene TRBJ2-7; 8 positions match TRBD2. From germline, CDR1 is LGHNA and CDR2 YNFKEQ. V lost 1 base to trimming and J lost 4 bases; unmatched junction nucleotides: 6. The CDR3 is 15 amino acids. CDR3 sequence reads: CASSQGQTSAYEQYF. CDR3 bases: TGTGCCAGCAGCCAAGGCCAGACTAGCGCGTACGAGCAGTACTTC.

This rearrangement joins TRBV6-2 or TRBV6-3 to TRBJ2-7; 8 nucleotides match TRBD2. The CDR3 spans 16 residues. Trimming removed 8 bases from V and 0 bases from J; junction bases left unmatched: 12. Per germline, CDR1 MNHEY and CDR2 SVGEGT. CDR3 sequence reads: CASESSGRLNSYEQYF. In DNA form, the CDR3 reads TGTGCCAGCGAGTCTAGCGGGCGACTAAACTCCTACGAGCAGTACTTC.

The sample holds a few counts of this clonotype. The CDR3 DNA is TGTGCCAGCAGTTTAAAGGGGGTTAGCTATGGCTACACCTTC. It codes for CASSLKGVSYGYTF. The gene calls are TRBV12-3 or TRBV12-4 and TRBJ1-2; tentatively, D is TRBD1 (6 bases). V lost 2 bases and J lost 4, with 11 bases in between. The CDR3 loop spans 14 amino acids.

This clonotype was seen a few times. The chain carries TRBV5-1 and TRBJ1-1; D uncertain. V was clipped by 2 bases and J by 4 bases, with 9 bases between them. There are 13 residues in the CDR3. Germline loops: CDR1 SGHRS, CDR2 YFSETQ. DNA of the CDR3: TGCGCCAGCAGCTTTTTGGGGAGCACTGAAGCTTTCTTT. This gives the protein CASSFLGSTEAFF. Full variable domain (outside the CDR3, taken from reference TRBV5-1 and TRBJ1-1): KAGVTQTPRYLIKTRGQQVTLSCSPISGHRSVSWYQQTPGQGLQFLFEYFSETQRNKGNFPGRFSGRQFSNSRSEMNVSTLELGDSALYLCASSFLGSTEAFFGQGTRLTVV.

V usage is TRBV4-1 and J usage is TRBJ1-2; 9 bases match TRBD1. The germline V gene encodes CDR1 MGHRA and CDR2 YSYEKL. V was clipped by 0 bases and J by 8 bases; unmatched bases: 7. The CDR3 sequence is 15 residues long. Here the CDR3 reads CASSQEGTGILGYTF. The CDR3 DNA sequence: TGCGCCAGCAGCCAAGAAGGGACAGGGATCTTGGGCTACACCTTC.

This clonotype occurred a few times. The gene calls are TRBV19 and TRBJ2-7, with 9 bases identical to TRBD1. Germline V lookup: CDR1 LNHDA, CDR2 SQIVND (reference sequence). The V gene end was trimmed by 6 bases and the J gene end by 3 bases; junction bases not matched to a gene: 9. This CDR3 has 15 residues. The CDR3 DNA is TGTGCCAGTAGGGGACCGGGACAGGGTCACTACGAGCAGTACTTC. Its protein product is CASRGPGQGHYEQYF.

This clonotype came up a few times. The chain carries TRBV5-1 and TRBJ2-7, with 8 positions matching TRBD2. CDR1 and CDR2 from the germline V gene are SGHRS and YFSETQ. The CDR3 covers 16 residues. The junction had 8 bases not matched to a gene; V was cut back by 1 base and J by 2 bases. This CDR3 reads CASSLTSGAFTYEQYF. CDR3 nucleotides: TGCGCCAGCAGCTTGACTAGCGGCGCCTTTACCTACGAGCAGTACTTC.

This clonotype has a handful of counts. V is TRBV29-1 and J is TRBJ2-3; possibly TRBD1 for D (5 bases). Germline V gene sequence: CDR1 SQVTM, CDR2 ANQGSEA. This CDR3 spans 12 amino acids. The V gene lost 4 bases and the J gene lost 1 base, with 6 bases spanning the gap. The CDR3 loop reads CSVGGRTDTQYF. Here the CDR3 DNA reads TGCAGCGTTGGGGGCCGCACAGATACGCAGTATTTT.

There are a few counts of this clonotype. V gene TRBV10-3 combines with J gene TRBJ2-7, with TRBD2 identical over 8 bases. Germline lookup yields CDR1 ENHRY and CDR2 SYGVKD. The V and J ends lost 10 bases and 6 bases, in that order; junction bases with no gene match: 5. The CDR3 extends over 11 amino acids. The CDR3 protein is CATGLDTEQYF. The CDR3 bases are TGTGCCACGGGACTAGATACCGAGCAGTACTTC.

The chain has TRBV11-2 and TRBJ2-5; D possibly corresponds to TRBD2 (5 bases). The V and J ends lost 5 bases and 5 bases respectively, with 18 bases between them. CDR1 and CDR2 from the germline V gene are SGHAT and FQNNGV. The CDR3 runs to 15 residues. The CDR3 sequence: CASSRPLKDWETQYF. As DNA, the CDR3 is TGTGCCAGCAGCAGGCCGCTTAAGGACTGGGAGACCCAGTACTTC. Complete variable domain (other parts from reference TRBV11-2 and TRBJ2-5): EAGVAQSPRYKIIEKRQSVAFWCNPISGHATLYWYQQILGQGPKLLIQFQNNGVVDDSQLPKDRFSAERLKGVDSTLKIQPAKLEDSAVYLCASSRPLKDWETQYFGPGTRLLVL.

The gene calls are TRBV24-1 and TRBJ2-3; TRBD2 might be the D (5 bases). Trimming removed 0 bases from V and 8 bases from J, with 14 bases in between. CDR1 and CDR2 from the germline V gene are KGHDR and SFDVKD. This CDR3 has 15 residues. The CDR3 reads CATSDLVASQGTQYF. For the CDR3, the DNA is TGTGCCACCAGTGATTTGGTGGCTAGCCAAGGTACGCAGTATTTT.

The J gene is TRBJ2-1, the V gene TRBV12-3 or TRBV12-4; possible D gene TRBD2, 6 bases. The CDR3 is 15 residues long. Trimming took off 7 bases at V and 6 bases at J, with 19 bases between the two ends. The CDR3: CASTPRGRGGNEQFF. Here the CDR3 DNA reads TGTGCCAGCACCCCGCGGGGAAGGGGTGGCAATGAGCAGTTCTTC.

This chain joins TRBV14 and TRBJ2-5; 9 nucleotides align to TRBD2. The CDR3 is 15 residues long. Unmatched junction bases numbered 7, after V lost 5 bases and J lost 3 bases. Looked up from germline, CDR1 is SGHDN and CDR2 is FVKESK. The CDR3, as DNA: TGTGCCAGCAGCAGACTAGCGGACTACAAAGAGACCCAGTACTTC. Translating gives CASSRLADYKETQYF.

V gene TRBV20-1 combines with J gene TRBJ1-2, with D perhaps matching TRBD1 (6 bases). This CDR3 spans 13 amino acids. V lost 3 bases to trimming and J lost 11 bases, with 19 bases between them. The germline CDR1 and CDR2 sequences are DFQATT and SNEGSKA (reference sequence). CDR3 bases: TGCAGTGCTAGGATACAGGGTCTAGGTGGATACACCTTC. Translating gives CSARIQGLGGYTF.

The chain carries TRBV7-9 and TRBJ1-4; D perhaps matches TRBD1 (5 bases). Trimming took off 4 bases at V and 5 bases at J, with 11 bases between the two ends. The germline gives CDR1 SEHNR, CDR2 FQNEAQ (reference sequence). This CDR3 spans 14 amino acids. CDR3 protein: CASSSGLSNEKLFF. In DNA, the CDR3 is TGTGCCAGCAGCTCAGGGTTATCAAATGAAAAACTGTTTTTT.

The chain combines TRBV11-2 with TRBJ1-3; a weak D match, TRBD1 (5 bases). CDR3 length equals 15 residues. With 5 bases removed from V and 7 bases from J, the gap between germline ends came to 18 bases. From germline, CDR1 is SGHAT and CDR2 FQNNGV. The CDR3 nucleotides read TGTGCCAGCAGCCCCAACGGGGGGTACTTGAACACCATATATTTT. It translates to CASSPNGGYLNTIYF.

This clonotype was observed a few times. The genes are TRBV7-9 and TRBJ1-2, with D possibly matching TRBD1 (5 bases). V lost 0 bases to trimming and J lost 0 bases, with 11 bases between them. Germline V CDR1 and CDR2: SEHNR, FQNEAQ (reference sequence). The CDR3 is made up of 16 amino acids. CDR3 in amino acids: CASSLAVQGTNYGYTF. CDR3 coding DNA: TGTGCCAGCAGCTTAGCGGTCCAGGGTACTAACTATGGCTACACCTTC.

The chain links TRBV28 to TRBJ1-2; D is unresolved. V lost 1 base, J lost 2 bases, and 5 bases lay in between. Per the germline V gene, CDR1 is MDHEN and CDR2 is SYDVKM. CDR3 length equals 13 residues. The chain's CDR3 is CASSLSHNYGYTF. In DNA form, the CDR3 reads TGTGCCAGCAGTTTATCCCACAACTATGGCTACACCTTC.

There are a few counts of this clonotype. The CDR3 DNA sequence: TGTGCCAGCAGTGACGGGACCTACACAGATACGCAGTATTTT. Residues: CASSDGTYTDTQYF. The rearrangement uses TRBV6-4 and TRBJ2-3; D may be TRBD1 or TRBD2 (5 bases each). The V end was cut by 2 bases, the J end by 2 bases, with 8 bases between. The CDR3 has 14 residues. In germline, CDR1 is MRHNA, CDR2 SNTAGT.

V gene TRBV4-2 combines with J gene TRBJ2-3; 8 nucleotides line up with TRBD2. CDR1 and CDR2 (germline): LGHNA, YNFKEQ. The length of the CDR3 is 16 residues. Losses at the gene ends were 0 bases for V and 8 bases for J; bases not matched to a gene: 10. This CDR3 reads CASSQEQARGGGTQYF. CDR3 DNA: TGTGCCAGCAGCCAAGAACAGGCACGGGGGGGCGGTACGCAGTATTTT.